Below are 9 T cell receptor beta chains sequenced from a single sample in a study of blood T cell repertoires in COVID-19. Produced via immunoSEQ multiplex PCR; TCRdb's table is partial and in-frame only. Among about 200,000 clones listed, roughly 84% were seen once. Specimen: peripheral blood. The receptor set was obtained from a human donor in a cohort sampled during active COVID-19.

V is TRBV5-1 and J is TRBJ2-5; 10 nucleotides agree with TRBD2. The germline V gene has CDR1 SGHRS and CDR2 YFSETQ. CDR3 length equals 14 residues. The junction had 8 bases not matched to a gene; V was cut back by 5 bases and J by 7 bases. CDR3 in amino acids: CASSSAGGPGTQYF. The CDR3 bases are TGCGCCAGCAGTTCAGCGGGAGGGCCGGGGACCCAGTACTTC.

This sequence joins TRBV7-8 and TRBJ2-5; TRBD1 matches at 7 bases. V was pared by 1 base and J by 0 bases, with 5 bases of the junction left unmatched. Germline V gene data show CDR1 as SGHVS and CDR2 as FQNEAQ. The CDR3 runs 16 residues. The CDR3 DNA is TGTGCCAGCAGCTTAGTGCCCAGGGGGTACCAAGAGACCCAGTACTTC. Translated, it gives CASSLVPRGYQETQYF.

This clone was detected only a few times. In nucleotides, the CDR3 is TGTGCCAGCACCGAGACAGCTGCAGCTTTCTTT. It is translated as CASTETAAAFF. This chain uses TRBV2 with TRBJ1-1, with a possible D match to TRBD1 (5 bases). The V and J ends lost 7 bases and 10 bases respectively, with 13 bases between them. Germline V CDR1 and CDR2: SNHLY, FYNNEI. The CDR3 sequence is 11 residues long.

The chain uses TRBV27 and TRBJ1-2; the match to TRBD1 covers 10 bases. CDR1 and CDR2 from the germline V gene are MNHEY and SMNVEV (reference sequence). This CDR3 spans 13 amino acids. V trimming: 3 bases; J trimming: 7 bases; junction bases outside the gene matches: 2. CDR3 amino acids: CASSLGTGVGYTF. The DNA of the CDR3 is TGTGCCAGCAGTTTGGGGACAGGGGTTGGCTACACCTTC.

This rearrangement joins TRBV7-9 to TRBJ2-7; 7 positions match TRBD1. The CDR3 has 15 residues. Unmatched junction bases numbered 11, after V lost 6 bases and J lost 3 bases. Germline V CDR1 and CDR2: SEHNR, FQNEAQ (reference sequence). The DNA of the CDR3 is TGTGCCAGCAGTAACGACAGGGTCAGGAACTACGAGCAGTACTTC. It specifies CASSNDRVRNYEQYF.

This clone was recorded a few times. J is TRBJ2-1 and V is TRBV19, with a tentative D call TRBD2 (6 bases). Trimming took off 9 bases at V and 0 bases at J, with 12 bases between the two ends. CDR1 LNHDA and CDR2 SQIVND come from the germline V gene (reference sequence). This CDR3 contains 14 residues. The CDR3 sequence: CASGGASSYNEQFF. In DNA, the CDR3 is TGTGCCAGCGGGGGTGCGTCCTCCTACAATGAGCAGTTCTTC.

The rearrangement uses TRBV18 and TRBJ2-5; 10 positions agree with TRBD2. This CDR3 region has 16 residues. J was trimmed by 5 bases and V by 3 bases; bases with no gene match: 9. Germline V lookup: CDR1 KGHSH, CDR2 LQKENI. The CDR3 sequence is CASSPPGLAGAETQYF. Here the CDR3 DNA reads TGTGCCAGCTCACCCCCTGGGCTAGCGGGAGCGGAGACCCAGTACTTC.

The chain links TRBV6-6 to TRBJ2-1; TRBD2 matches 8 bases. After removal of 5 bases from V and 7 bases from J, the junction contained 7 bases not matched to a gene. This CDR3 contains 14 residues. CDR1 is MNHNY and CDR2 is SVGAGI in the germline V gene (reference sequence). The CDR3 sequence: CASSPSGSLNEQFF. Here the CDR3 DNA reads TGTGCCAGCAGTCCAAGCGGGAGTCTGAATGAGCAGTTCTTC.

The chain recombines TRBV4-1 with TRBJ2-1; TRBD1 matches 7 bases. The CDR3 length is 13 residues. V gave up 7 bases and J gave up 8 bases; unmatched junction bases: 8. The V gene's germline CDR1 is MGHRA and CDR2 YSYEKL. In DNA, the CDR3 is TGCGCCAGCAACCCGGAAGGGGGCTATGAGCAGTTCTTC. This gives the protein CASNPEGGYEQFF.